This T cell receptor (beta chain) appears in the sequencing data of a study of blood T cells in healthy people across ages. Whole-study findings and limits: Both higher diversity and more naive CD4+ cells marked long-lived donors when set against aged donors.

A second about 6 to 12 cycle PCR used barcoded and J-beta primers. The template-switch adaptor was a 5' adaptor with 12 random nucleotides. It tagged each cDNA molecule. Using its own MiXCR run on the 5' RACE reads, TCRdb lists one record per CDR3 protein. The profile shows 720,000 or so distinct CDR3 sequences, less than 45% of them singletons. This clonotype turned up a few times. Its antigen is unidentified. Whenever a sample was processed, at least 6 million PBMCs were isolated. The source is a man older than 75 in good health. Material: blood.

The CDR3 region is CASSQVSARKSYEQYF. The CDR3 region has the DNA TGTGCCAGCAGCCAAGTCTCGGCTAGGAAATCCTACGAGCAGTACTTC. This chain connects TRBV4-2 to TRBJ2-7, with unresolved D. Germline-derived CDR1 and CDR2 are LGHNA and YNFKEQ. CDR3 length equals 16 residues. Trimming cost V 1 base and J 1 base, with 14 bases left between them.